This T cell receptor (beta chain) was sequenced for a study of cytotoxic CD8 clonotypes in ibrutinib-treated CLL. Study-level background: Patients gave response samples after a median 12 months of treatment, range 6 to 36.

A 1 in 200,000 to 1 in 1 million T cell depth was the sequencing target. Measured with immunoSEQ multiplex PCR; TCRdb has only the in-frame clones, and not every one. Of about 310,000 clones in the sample, around four fifths were seen once. Trimming cost V 0 bases and J 6 bases, with 12 bases left between them. The CDR3 is 14 residues long. Germline CDR1 LGHNT, CDR2 FRNRAP. V and J are TRBV12-5 and TRBJ2-7, with D tentatively TRBD2 (6 bases). This receptor was taken from a human donor with chronic lymphocytic leukemia. The specimen comprised PBMCs, sampled before ibrutinib treatment. The CDR3 loop reads CASGLVGRFGEQYF. The CDR3 nucleotides read TGTGCTAGTGGTTTGGTAGGGAGGTTCGGCGAGCAGTACTTC.